This record concerns one T cell receptor beta chain sequence. What it binds is not known. Trimming took off 5 bases at V and 0 bases at J, with 11 bases between the two ends. This CDR3 is built from 15 residues. Germline CDR1 reads SGHTA; CDR2 reads FQGNSA. The data were obtained in a study of cytotoxic CD8 clonotypes in ibrutinib-treated CLL. Study details: Overall, around 25 responses were partial and 2 complete; following median about 69 months, roughly 15 patients stayed remitted and some 12 progressed. Response specimens were obtained following a median treatment duration of 12 months, with a range of 6 to 36. Each sample contained, on average, around 250,000 productive templates and tens of thousands of productive rearrangements. Points from the study as a whole: Public clonotypes, found uncommonly, either contracted or stayed stable on treatment.

Sequencing used immunoSEQ multiplex PCR; TCRdb keeps in-frame clones, though not all of them. The data hold more than 20,000 clones, with approximately 74% observed a single time. The receptor was isolated from a human donor with chronic lymphocytic leukemia. V gene TRBV7-2 combines with J gene TRBJ2-1, with D perhaps TRBD2 (5 bases). The sequencing here drew on PBMCs, taken before ibrutinib treatment. CDR3 region: CASSPGLVSYNEQFF. The CDR3 DNA reads TGTGCCAGCAGCCCCGGACTGGTCTCCTACAATGAGCAGTTCTTC.